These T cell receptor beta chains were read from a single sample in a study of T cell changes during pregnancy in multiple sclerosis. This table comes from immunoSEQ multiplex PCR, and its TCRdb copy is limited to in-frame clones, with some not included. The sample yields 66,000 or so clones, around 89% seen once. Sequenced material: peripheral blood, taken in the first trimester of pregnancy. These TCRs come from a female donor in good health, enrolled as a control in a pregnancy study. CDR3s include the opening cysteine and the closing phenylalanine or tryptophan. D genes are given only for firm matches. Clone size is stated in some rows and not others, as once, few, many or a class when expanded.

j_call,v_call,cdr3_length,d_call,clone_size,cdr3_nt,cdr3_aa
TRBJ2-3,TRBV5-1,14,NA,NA,TGCGCCAGCAGCTTGTCCGGGTTCACAGATACGCAGTATTTT,CASSLSGFTDTQYF
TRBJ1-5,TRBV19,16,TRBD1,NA,TGTGCCAGTAGCCCTGACAGGGGGCTTAGCAATCAGCCCCAGCATTTT,CASSPDRGLSNQPQHF
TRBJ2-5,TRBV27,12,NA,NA,TGTGCCAGCAGCGGGGGTCCAGAGACCCAGTACTTC,CASSGGPETQYF
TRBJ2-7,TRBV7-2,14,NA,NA,TGTGCCAGCAGCACGGTAGCGACCTCCTACGAGCAGTACTTC,CASSTVATSYEQYF
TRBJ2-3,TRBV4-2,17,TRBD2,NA,TGTGCCAGCAGCCAAGAGGCTAGCGGGGGGGCCGCAGATACGCAGTATTTT,CASSQEASGGAADTQYF
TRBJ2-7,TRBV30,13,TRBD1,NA,TGTGCCTGGATGCCGGACAGGGCGTGGGAGCAGTACTTC,CAWMPDRAWEQYF
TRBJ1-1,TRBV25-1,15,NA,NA,TGTGCCAGCAGTGAATCGCCAGGGCGAGACACTGAAGCTTTCTTT,CASSESPGRDTEAFF
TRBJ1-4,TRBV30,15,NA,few,TGTGCCTGGGGGGTCGGGAGCGGCACTAATGAAAAACTGTTTTTT,CAWGVGSGTNEKLFF
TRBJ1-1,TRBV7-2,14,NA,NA,TGTGCCAGCAGCTATCGGAGGGGGAACACTGAAGCTTTCTTT,CASSYRRGNTEAFF
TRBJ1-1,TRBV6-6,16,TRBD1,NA,TGTGCCAGCAGTACGGGGACAGGCCGGGGTCGAACTGAAGCTTTCTTT,CASSTGTGRGRTEAFF
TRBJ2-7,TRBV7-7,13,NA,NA,TGTGCTAGCAGCCCGGGGAGCTCCTCCGAGCAGTACTTC,CASSPGSSSEQYF
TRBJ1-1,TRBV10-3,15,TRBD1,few,TGTGCCATCAGTGTGGGACAGGGAATGAACACTGAAGCTTTCTTT,CAISVGQGMNTEAFF
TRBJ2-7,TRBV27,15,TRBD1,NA,TGTGCCAGCAGTGGGACAGGACCTAAACCCTACGAGCAGTACTTC,CASSGTGPKPYEQYF
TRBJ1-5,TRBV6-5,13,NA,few,TGTGCCAGCAGCCCCGTCGGCAATCAGCCCCAGCATTTT,CASSPVGNQPQHF
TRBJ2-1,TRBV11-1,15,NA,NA,TGTGCCAGCACCCTGGGCGGGGCAATGCGGAATGAGCAGTTCTTC,CASTLGGAMRNEQFF
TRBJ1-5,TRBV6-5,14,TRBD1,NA,TGTGCCAGCAGTTACTCCAGGGGGCATCAGCCCCAGCATTTT,CASSYSRGHQPQHF
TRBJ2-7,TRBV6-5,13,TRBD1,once,TGTGCCAGCAGCGGGACAGAACCCTACGAGCAGTACTTC,CASSGTEPYEQYF
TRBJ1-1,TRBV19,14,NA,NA,TGTGCCAGTAGTATTTCGCAGGCGAACACTGAAGCTTTCTTT,CASSISQANTEAFF
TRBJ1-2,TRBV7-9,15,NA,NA,TGTGCCAGCAGCATACCTTCCCGGGACACCTATGGCTACACCTTC,CASSIPSRDTYGYTF
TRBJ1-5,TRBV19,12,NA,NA,TGTGCCAGTAGTATCGCGACAGGTAGGGCGGCTTTT,CASSIATGRAAF
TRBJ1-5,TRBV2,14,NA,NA,TGTGCCAGCAGGTGGGGGGGTAGAGATCAGCCCCAGCATTTT,CASRWGGRDQPQHF
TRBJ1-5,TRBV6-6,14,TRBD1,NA,TGTGCCAGCAGTGGGGGACAGACTAATCAGCCCCAGCATTTT,CASSGGQTNQPQHF
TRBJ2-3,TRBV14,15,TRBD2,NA,TGTGCCAGCAGCCTTCGGGGGGTTAGCACAGATACGCAGTATTTT,CASSLRGVSTDTQYF
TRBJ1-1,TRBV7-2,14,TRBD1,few,TGTGCCAGCAGCCCCCGACAGGGTGGCACTGAAGCTTTCTTT,CASSPRQGGTEAFF
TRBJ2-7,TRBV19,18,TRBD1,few,TGTGCCAGTAGTAAATATTCAACCACAGGGGAAACGACCTACGAGCAGTACTTC,CASSKYSTTGETTYEQYF
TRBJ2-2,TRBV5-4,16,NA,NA,TGTGCCAGCAGCTTGGCCCCCTCCCCGGAGACCGGGGAGCTGTTTTTT,CASSLAPSPETGELFF
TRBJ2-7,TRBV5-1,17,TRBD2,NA,TGCGCCAGCAGTTTACTCCCCATAGCGGGGCAATCGGGAGAGCAGTACTTC,CASSLLPIAGQSGEQYF
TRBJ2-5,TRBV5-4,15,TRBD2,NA,TGTGCCAGCAGCCCTTATCGGGGGGGTGGGGAGACCCAGTACTTC,CASSPYRGGGETQYF
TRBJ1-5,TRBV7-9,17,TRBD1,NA,TGTGCCAGCAGCTCTTACTACGGGACAGGTAGCAATCAGCCCCAGCATTTT,CASSSYYGTGSNQPQHF
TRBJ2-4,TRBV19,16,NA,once,TGTGCCAGTAGTATTGATACAGAACTAGCCAAAAACATTCAGTACTTC,CASSIDTELAKNIQYF
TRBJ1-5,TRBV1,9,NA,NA,TGCACCAAGACAAGACCCCAGCATTTT,CTKTRPQHF
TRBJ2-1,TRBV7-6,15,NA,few,TGTGCCAGCAGCTTAATGCAGGGCTCCTACAATGAGCAGTTCTTC,CASSLMQGSYNEQFF
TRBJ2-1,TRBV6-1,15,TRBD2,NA,TGTGCCAGCAGAGGACTAGCGGGGGCGAACAATGAGCAGTTCTTC,CASRGLAGANNEQFF
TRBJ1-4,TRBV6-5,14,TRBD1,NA,TGTGCCAGCAGGAGAGGGACAGGGGTTGAAAAACTGTTTTTT,CASRRGTGVEKLFF
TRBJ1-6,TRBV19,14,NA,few,TGTGCCAGTAGTATAGGGGTATCGGGTTCACCCCTCCACTTT,CASSIGVSGSPLHF
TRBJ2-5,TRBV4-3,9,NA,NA,TGCGCCCGACCCGGGACTCGTGACTTC,CARPGTRDF
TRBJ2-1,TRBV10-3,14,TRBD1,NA,TGTGCCATCACAGGAGACAGGGGGCCGTATGAGCAGTTCTTC,CAITGDRGPYEQFF
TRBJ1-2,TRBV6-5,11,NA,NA,TGTGCCAGCAGGTTCCTTTATGGCTACACCTTC,CASRFLYGYTF
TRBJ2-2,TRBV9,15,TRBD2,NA,TGTGCCAGCAGCGCCCTAGCGGAGAAGACCGGGGAGCTGTTTTTT,CASSALAEKTGELFF
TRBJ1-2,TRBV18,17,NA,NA,TGTGCCAGCTCACCCGACCACCTCTCGACAGTTAACTATGGCTACACCTTC,CASSPDHLSTVNYGYTF
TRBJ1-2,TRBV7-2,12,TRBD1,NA,TGTGCCAGCAGCTTAGAGACAGGGGGCTACACCTTC,CASSLETGGYTF
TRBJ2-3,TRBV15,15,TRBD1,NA,TGTGCCACCAGCAGTAGGACAGGGTGGTCAGATACGCAGTATTTT,CATSSRTGWSDTQYF
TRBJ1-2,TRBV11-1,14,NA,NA,TGTGCCAGCAGCCGGAGTAATACTAACGCTGGCTACACCTTC,CASSRSNTNAGYTF
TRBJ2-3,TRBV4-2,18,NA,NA,TGTGCCAGCAGCCAAGATGCGCTAGCCGGTGCTAGCACAGATACGCAGTATTTT,CASSQDALAGASTDTQYF
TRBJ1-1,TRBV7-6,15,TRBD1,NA,TGTGCCAGCAGCCTCCAAGGACAGGCGAACACTGAAGCTTTCTTT,CASSLQGQANTEAFF
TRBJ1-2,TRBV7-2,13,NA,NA,TGTGCCAGCAGCTTAGGTTCGGGGTATGGCTACACCTTC,CASSLGSGYGYTF
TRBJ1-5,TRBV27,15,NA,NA,TGTGCCAGCAGTTTCGAGGGCCTTAGCAATCAGCCCCAGCATTTT,CASSFEGLSNQPQHF
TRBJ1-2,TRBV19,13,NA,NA,TGTGCCAGTAATCCCACAGGGAACTATGGCTACACCTTC,CASNPTGNYGYTF
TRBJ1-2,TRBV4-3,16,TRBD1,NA,TGCGCCAGCAGCCAAATCAACAGGGGGCGAAACTATGGCTACACCTTC,CASSQINRGRNYGYTF
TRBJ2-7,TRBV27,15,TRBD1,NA,TGTGCCAGCAGTTTGGTGGCAGGGGGATACTACGAGCAGTACTTC,CASSLVAGGYYEQYF
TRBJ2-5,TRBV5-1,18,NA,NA,TGCGCCAGCAGCTCGCGGGGTACCGGACAGGAGGGGAAAGAGACCCAGTACTTC,CASSSRGTGQEGKETQYF
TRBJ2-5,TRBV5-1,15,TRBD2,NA,TGCGCCAGCATGCTGGTTGGCGGGGGATTGGAGACCCAGTACTTC,CASMLVGGGLETQYF
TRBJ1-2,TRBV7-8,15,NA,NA,TGTGCCAGCAGCTTTAGCCAGGGATTTAACTATGGCTACACCTTC,CASSFSQGFNYGYTF
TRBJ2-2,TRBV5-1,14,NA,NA,TGCGCCAGCACCCAATCGGGGGGCCTCGGGGAGCTGTTTTTT,CASTQSGGLGELFF
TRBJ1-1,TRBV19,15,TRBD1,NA,TGTGCCAGTAGTCCCCCCGACAGGGGAGGAACTGAAGCTTTCTTT,CASSPPDRGGTEAFF
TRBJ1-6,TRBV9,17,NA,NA,TGTGCCAGCAGCGCGGACAGATTGAGCTCCTATAATTCACCCCTCCACTTT,CASSADRLSSYNSPLHF
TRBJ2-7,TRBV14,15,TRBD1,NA,TGTGCCAGCAGCCCTGCGGACAGGGGATTCTACGAGCAGTACTTC,CASSPADRGFYEQYF
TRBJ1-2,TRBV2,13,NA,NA,TGTGCCACTGGATCGGCTCTAGGGGGAGGCTACACCTTC,CATGSALGGGYTF
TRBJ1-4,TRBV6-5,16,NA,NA,TGTGCCAGCAGTTACTTCGGGGAGTCAACTAATGAAAAACTGTTTTTT,CASSYFGESTNEKLFF
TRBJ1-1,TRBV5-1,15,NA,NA,TGCGCCAGCAGCTTGGCTGCGGGGGCGAACACTGAAGCTTTCTTT,CASSLAAGANTEAFF